This passage covers 30 T cell receptor beta chains from one sample sequenced in a study of regulatory T cells in long-lasting Graves disease. The authors built TCR beta libraries using iRepertoire HTBI primers and Arm-PCR of CDR3 regions. TCRdb re-analysed the multiplex PCR reads in MiXCR, keeping a single row per CDR3 protein. The sample comprises 450,000 or so distinct CDR3 sequences, under 25% of which are singletons, and approximately 7.8% rests with the top ten. As for time point: persistent/refractory GD, antithyroid drugs over 5 years with positive TRAb. PBMC-extracted RNA yielded the TCR library. Specimen: peripheral blood mononuclear cells (PBMCs), collected when the disease was refractory, from a patient treated with antithyroid drugs. All receptors come from a female donor with Graves disease.

This chain links TRBV7-2 with TRBJ1-2; the D is unclear. Germline V gives CDR1 SGHTA, CDR2 FQGNSA. CDR3 length: 13 residues. Trimming removed 5 bases from V and 2 bases from J, with 9 bases in between. CDR3 in amino acids: CASSTSGNYGYTF. The CDR3 coding sequence is TGTGCCAGCAGCACCAGTGGGAACTATGGCTACACCTTC.

This clonotype was detected many times. The chain joins TRBV27 to TRBJ2-5; weak D call: TRBD2 (5 bases). V was shortened by 3 bases and J by 0 bases, with 11 bases between the two germline ends. The CDR3 is 15 amino acids. CDR1 is MNHEY, CDR2 SMNVEV, per germline (reference sequence). In nucleotides, the CDR3 is TGTGCCAGCAGTTTTACTAGTTCGGACCAAGAGACCCAGTACTTC. Its protein is CASSFTSSDQETQYF.

J is TRBJ2-7 and V is TRBV27, with 7 positions matching TRBD2. The V segment lost 5 bases and the J segment 3 bases; nucleotides outside the gene matches: 13. The CDR3 extends over 16 amino acids. Germline-derived CDR1 and CDR2 are MNHEY and SMNVEV (reference sequence). CDR3 nucleotide sequence: TGTGCCAGCAGTCCCAGGTTAACTAGCGATCTCTACGAGCAGTACTTC. It is translated as CASSPRLTSDLYEQYF.

This clonotype showed up many times. This chain connects TRBV13 to TRBJ1-4; D unresolved. The CDR3 loop spans 13 amino acids. CDR1 and CDR2 from the germline V gene are PRHDT and FYEKMQ (reference sequence). V lost 10 bases to trimming and J lost 4 bases, with 13 bases between them. This CDR3 is CATKKLNNEKLFF. Written as DNA, the CDR3 is TGTGCCACAAAGAAATTGAATAATGAAAAACTGTTTTTT.

A note on this clonotype: A much larger clonotype is one base distant, so this may be a read error. This chain uses TRBV20-1 with TRBJ2-5, with D tentatively TRBD1 (5 bases). The germline V gene has CDR1 DFQATT and CDR2 SNEGSKA (reference sequence). CDR3 length equals 12 residues. The CDR3 is CSARQGQETQHF. As DNA, the CDR3 is TGCAGTGCTAGGCAGGGCCAAGAGACCCAGCACTTC.

A note on this clonotype: A much more abundant neighbour one base away suggests this may be a read error. The chain employs TRBV2 and TRBJ1-6; D uncertain. The germline V gene has CDR1 SNHLY and CDR2 FYNNEI. V was trimmed by 6 bases and J by 7 bases, leaving 10 bases between them. CDR3 length equals 13 residues. CDR3 residues: CASRGSQNSPLHF. In nucleotides, the CDR3 is TGTGCCAGCAGGGGCAGCCAAAATTCACCCCTCCACTTT.

The rearrangement links TRBV28 to TRBJ2-1, with D possibly TRBD2 on 6 matching bases. V was clipped by 7 bases and J by 7 bases, with 14 bases between them. Germline CDR1 reads MDHEN; CDR2 reads SYDVKM. There are 13 residues in the CDR3. Written as DNA, the CDR3 is TGTGCCAGCACCTTGACTAGGGTGAATGAGCAGTTCTTC. This sequence encodes CASTLTRVNEQFF.

J is TRBJ1-1 and V is TRBV6-1; D is undetermined. Trimming shortened V by 6 bases and J by 4 bases, and 12 bases separated the two germline ends. This CDR3 has 13 residues. The germline V gene encodes CDR1 MNHNS and CDR2 SASEGT. The CDR3 DNA reads as TGTGCCAGCAGCCTCTTCGCGGTCACTGAAGCTTTCTTT. Translation gives CASSLFAVTEAFF.

The chain links TRBV5-1 to TRBJ2-3, with 15 bases lining up with TRBD2. V lost 4 bases and J lost 4; bases outside the gene matches: 10. The CDR3 sequence is 18 residues long. CDR1 SGHRS and CDR2 YFSETQ come from the germline V gene. CDR3 sequence (DNA): TGCGCCAGCAGCCCAGGACTAGCGGGAGGGCCCTCGGCAGATACGCAGTATTTT. Translating it yields CASSPGLAGGPSADTQYF.

This clonotype was counted ten times or more. V and J are TRBV3-1 and TRBJ2-7; 7 bases are a match to TRBD1. V dropped 1 base and J dropped 4; count of bases not matched to a gene: 7. The germline CDR1 and CDR2 sequences are LGHDT and YNNKEL (reference sequence). This CDR3 contains 15 residues. CDR3 loop: CASSQVIRGKYEQYF. DNA for the CDR3: TGTGCCAGCAGCCAAGTCATCAGGGGGAAATACGAGCAGTACTTC.

This clonotype occurred a few times. This chain joins TRBV30 and TRBJ1-1; 8 bases are a match to TRBD1. The CDR3 consists of 15 residues. The V gene end was trimmed by 3 bases and the J gene end by 0 bases; junction bases not matched to a gene: 6. Germline V CDR1 and CDR2: GTSNPN, SVGIG (reference sequence). CDR3 sequence: CAWSWDRIMNTEAFF. CDR3 DNA sequence: TGTGCCTGGAGCTGGGACAGGATAATGAACACTGAAGCTTTCTTT.

The chain links TRBV9 to TRBJ2-2; 8 bases agree with TRBD1. The length of the CDR3 is 16 residues. The junction had 10 bases not matched to a gene; V was cut back by 4 bases and J by 5 bases. CDR1 is SGDLS, CDR2 YYNGEE, per germline. CDR3 loop: CASSSRDRNGTGELFF. CDR3 DNA sequence: TGTGCCAGCAGCTCCCGGGACAGGAATGGGACCGGGGAGCTGTTTTTT. Using reference TRBV9 and TRBJ2-2 for the parts outside the CDR3, the full variable domain is DSGVTQTPKHLITATGQRVTLRCSPRSGDLSVYWYQQSLDQGLQFLIQYYNGEERAKGNILERFSAQQFPDLHSELNLSSLELGDSALYFCASSSRDRNGTGELFFGEGSRLTVL.

Comments on this clonotype: A much larger clone differs from this one at a single base, so this may be a read error. CDR3 in amino acids: CASSIMAFQETQCF. The CDR3, as DNA: TGTGCCAGCAGCATTATGGCCTTTCAAGAGACCCAGTGCTTC. The rearrangement uses TRBV28 and TRBJ2-5; D unresolved. The CDR3 has 14 amino acids. Germline V CDR1 and CDR2: MDHEN, SYDVKM.

This clonotype was picked up a small number of times. The chain carries TRBV20-1 and TRBJ2-5; TRBD1 is a possible D gene (6 bases). The germline gives CDR1 DFQATT, CDR2 SNEGSKA (reference sequence). The CDR3 sequence is 15 residues long. V shed 3 bases and J shed 1 base, with 15 bases lying between them. The CDR3 sequence is CSASRGGGVQETQYF. CDR3 DNA: TGCAGTGCTAGCAGGGGTGGGGGAGTCCAAGAGACCCAGTACTTC.

This clonotype was found many times. The chain combines TRBV7-9 with TRBJ2-5; no reliable D call. This CDR3 region has 12 residues. V lost 7 bases, J lost 4 bases, and 10 bases lay in between. Germline CDR1 reads SEHNR; CDR2 reads FQNEAQ (reference sequence). The CDR3 protein is CASTPEVETQYF. DNA of the CDR3: TGTGCCAGCACCCCTGAGGTAGAGACCCAGTACTTC.

This clonotype was seen repeatedly, ten times or more. The V gene is TRBV2, the J gene TRBJ1-1, with D tentatively TRBD1 (6 bases). Germline V gene sequence: CDR1 SNHLY, CDR2 FYNNEI. The CDR3 length is 13 residues. Trimming removed 8 bases at V and 0 bases at J, with 10 bases between. CDR3 amino acids: CASSGQMNTEAFF. CDR3 DNA sequence: TGTGCCAGCTCCGGACAGATGAACACTGAAGCTTTCTTT.

The chain recombines TRBV9 with TRBJ2-6; weak D call: TRBD2 (6 bases). Germline CDR1 SGDLS, CDR2 YYNGEE. V was cut by 4 bases and J by 1 base, with 12 bases left in between. CDR3 length equals 16 residues. CDR3 loop: CASSPDGGSGANVLTF. Written as DNA, the CDR3 is TGTGCCAGCAGCCCTGATGGAGGGTCTGGGGCCAACGTCCTGACTTTC. The full variable domain, with the rest looked up from reference TRBV9 and TRBJ2-6, is DSGVTQTPKHLITATGQRVTLRCSPRSGDLSVYWYQQSLDQGLQFLIQYYNGEERAKGNILERFSAQQFPDLHSELNLSSLELGDSALYFCASSPDGGSGANVLTFGAGSRLTVL.

This clonotype was recorded many times. The V gene is TRBV12-3 or TRBV12-4, the J gene TRBJ1-4, with D unresolved. Between the trimmed V and J ends, which lost 7 bases and 4 bases, there was a span of 13 bases. This CDR3 has 14 amino acids. In DNA, the CDR3 is TGTGCCAGCACCGACCGACCGATTAATGAAAAACTGTTTTTT. This sequence encodes CASTDRPINEKLFF.

Ten or more counts support this clonotype. V gene TRBV27 combines with J gene TRBJ2-7, with 11 nucleotides matching TRBD1. CDR1 and CDR2 (germline): MNHEY, SMNVEV (reference sequence). The J segment lost 5 bases and the V segment lost 4 bases, leaving 4 bases of the junction unmatched. The CDR3 contains 14 residues. CDR3 protein: CASSYQGQGDEQYF. The CDR3 bases are TGTGCCAGCAGTTATCAGGGACAGGGGGACGAGCAGTACTTC.

The gene calls are TRBV5-1 and TRBJ1-1; D is perhaps TRBD1 (6 bases). Germline-derived CDR1 and CDR2 are SGHRS and YFSETQ. CDR3 length: 14 amino acids. Trimming cost V 0 bases and J 3 bases, with 9 bases left between them. CDR3 nucleotide sequence: TGCGCCAGCAGCTTGGTATCAGGGGACACTGAAGCTTTCTTT. Its translation: CASSLVSGDTEAFF.

Regarding this clonotype: Just one base apart from a much larger clone, this may be a read error. This chain connects TRBV2 to TRBJ2-2; D unclear. In germline, CDR1 is SNHLY, CDR2 FYNNEI. The CDR3 sequence is 17 residues long. CDR3: CANSDRSLRFNTGELFF. In DNA, the CDR3 is TGTGCCAACAGTGATCGCAGCCTACGTTTTAACACCGGGGAGCTGTTTTTT.

The table lists this clonotype with a count of one. This chain uses TRBV29-1 with TRBJ1-2, with a possible D match to TRBD1 (6 bases). In germline, CDR1 is SQVTM, CDR2 ANQGSEA. The ends were cut back, 3 bases at V and 6 bases at J, with 14 bases in the middle. This CDR3 has 13 amino acids. CDR3 loop: CSVDRGQRDGYTF. The CDR3 DNA is TGCAGCGTTGATCGGGGGCAGAGGGATGGCTACACCTTC.

This clonotype showed up many times. V gene TRBV18 combines with J gene TRBJ2-7; possibly TRBD1 for D (5 bases). CDR1 is KGHSH, CDR2 LQKENI, per germline. Trimming took off 3 bases at V and 2 bases at J, with 8 bases between the two ends. The CDR3 has 13 residues. This CDR3 is CASSPFRAYEQYF. As DNA, the CDR3 is TGTGCCAGCTCACCGTTCAGGGCCTACGAGCAGTACTTC.

The genes are TRBV20-1 and TRBJ2-2, with TRBD1 as a possible D gene (6 bases). The CDR3 totals 15 residues. In germline, CDR1 is DFQATT, CDR2 SNEGSKA (reference sequence). Trimming cost V 3 bases and J 2 bases, with 13 bases left between them. The CDR3 DNA reads TGCAGTGCTAGGTACAGGGTTACCAACACCGGGGAGCTGTTTTTT. Translating it yields CSARYRVTNTGELFF.

A remark on this clonotype: Just one base apart from a much larger clone, this may be a read error. The chain has TRBV3-1 and TRBJ1-2, with D perhaps matching TRBD1 (6 bases). The V gene lost 2 bases and the J gene lost 6 bases, with 16 bases spanning the gap. CDR1 and CDR2 from the germline V gene are LGHDT and YNNKEL (reference sequence). This CDR3 spans 15 amino acids. The CDR3 DNA sequence: TGTGCCAGCAGCCAAATCTCCGGGGGCGGCCATGGCTACACCTTC. This sequence encodes CASSQISGGGHGYTF.

With regard to this clonotype: This may be a read error, as it is one base from a much larger clone. Here the CDR3 omits its conserved ending phenylalanine or tryptophan, so a read error is the likely source. The chain employs TRBV28 and TRBJ2-7, with 7 bases lining up with TRBD2. The junction had 7 bases not matched to a gene; V was cut back by 7 bases and J by 1 base. The CDR3 has 14 amino acids. Germline CDR1 is MDHEN and CDR2 is SYDVKM. The CDR3 is CASNPVGGSYEQYL. DNA for the CDR3: TGTGCCAGCAACCCCGTCGGGGGGTCCTACGAGCAGTACCTC.

This clonotype appeared many times. The chain uses TRBV3-1 and TRBJ1-1; D is undetermined. This CDR3 region has 14 residues. Germline CDR1 is LGHDT and CDR2 is YNNKEL (reference sequence). Trimming removed 1 base at V and 2 bases at J, with 8 bases between. The CDR3 nucleotides are TGTGCCAGCAGCCAAGTGATGGGAAACACTGAAGCTTTCTTT. Translation: CASSQVMGNTEAFF.

This clonotype was seen ten or more times. The chain joins TRBV27 to TRBJ1-2, with 9 positions matching TRBD1. Germline CDR1 and CDR2: MNHEY and SMNVEV (reference sequence). The V gene end was trimmed by 6 bases and the J gene end by 6 bases; junction bases not matched to a gene: 11. The CDR3 totals 15 residues. The CDR3 nucleotides are TGTGCCAGCAGATCCGGGACAGGGTCTGTGGATGGCTACACCTTC. This translates into CASRSGTGSVDGYTF.

The sample holds a few counts of this clonotype. V is TRBV5-1 and J is TRBJ2-7; tentatively, D is TRBD1 (5 bases). With 3 bases removed from V and 1 base from J, the gap between germline ends came to 14 bases. Germline V gene lookup returns CDR1 SGHRS and CDR2 YFSETQ. CDR3 length: 15 amino acids. In nucleotides, the CDR3 is TGCGCCAGCAGCTCGCAGGGAATTGGGTCCTACGAGCAGTACTTC. It codes for CASSSQGIGSYEQYF.

This clonotype was seen only a few times. The chain combines TRBV6-5 with TRBJ1-1; the match to TRBD1 covers 7 bases. This CDR3 has 15 amino acids. With 0 bases clipped from V and 4 bases from J, the junction kept 5 bases outside the gene matches. Germline CDR1 reads MNHEY; CDR2 reads SVGAGI. For the CDR3, the DNA is TGTGCCAGCAGTTACTCTAGGGGGCCGGGCACTGAAGCTTTCTTT. This sequence encodes CASSYSRGPGTEAFF.